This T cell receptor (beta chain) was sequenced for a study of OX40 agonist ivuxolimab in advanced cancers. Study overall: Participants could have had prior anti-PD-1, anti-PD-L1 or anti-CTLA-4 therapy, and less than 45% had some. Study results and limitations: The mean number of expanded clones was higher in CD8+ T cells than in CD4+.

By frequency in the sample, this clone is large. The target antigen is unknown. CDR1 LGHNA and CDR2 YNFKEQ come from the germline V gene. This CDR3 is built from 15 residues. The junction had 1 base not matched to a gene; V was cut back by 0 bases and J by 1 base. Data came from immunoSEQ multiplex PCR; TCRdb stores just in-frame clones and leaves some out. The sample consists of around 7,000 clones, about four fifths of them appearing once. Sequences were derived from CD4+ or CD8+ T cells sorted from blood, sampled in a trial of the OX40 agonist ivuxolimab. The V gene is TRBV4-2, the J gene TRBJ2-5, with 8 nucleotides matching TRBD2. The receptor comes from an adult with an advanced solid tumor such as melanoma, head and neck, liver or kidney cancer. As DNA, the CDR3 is TGTGCCAGCAGCCAAGATCGGGGGGGCCAAGAGACCCAGTACTTC. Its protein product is CASSQDRGGQETQYF.